The TCR beta chain described here comes from a study of PD-1 blockade in classical Hodgkin lymphoma. Notes on the study in general: Before treatment, TCR diversity in newly diagnosed patients was reportedly lower than in healthy donors. CD4+ TCR diversity, unlike CD8+, rose significantly by C4D1. Factors driving the repertoire differences, possibly disease activity or prior therapy, remain undefined.

Note on this clone: Antigen: not known.

As for time point: cycle 4 day 1 (C4D1), after 6 weeks of nivolumab. Following autologous stem cell transplantation, relapse occurred in every patient, and exposure to brentuximab vedotin varied. Complete response, partial response or progressive disease constituted the best responses recorded. Generated by immunoSEQ multiplex PCR, the TCRdb table keeps only in-frame clones and is missing some. The top ten clones hold approximately 30% of a sample with around 25,000 clones, about 72% of them seen once. CDR1 and CDR2 from the germline V gene are SGHNT and YENEEA. The V and J ends lost 1 base and 4 bases respectively, with 8 bases between them. This CDR3 region has 14 residues.

Sequences were derived from peripheral blood mononuclear cells (PBMCs), sampled before the fourth cycle of nivolumab. J is TRBJ1-5 and V is TRBV11-3, with D perhaps matching TRBD1 (5 bases). This sequence originates from a human donor with classical Hodgkin lymphoma. The CDR3 loop is CASSLVKGNQPQHF. The DNA of the CDR3 is TGTGCCAGCAGCTTAGTAAAGGGGAATCAGCCCCAGCATTTT.